This TCR beta chain was retrieved from a study of Ad26.COV2.S vaccination and SARS-CoV-2 variants. Study at large: The trial was COV1001 and the donor's arm was Ad26.COV2.S. Ad26.COV2.S, an intramuscular injection, was given once or twice 56 days apart.

V shed 0 bases and J 7 bases; nucleotides not matched to a gene: 9. The CDR3 loop spans 17 amino acids. CDR1 and CDR2 (germline): SGHDN, FVKESK. Treatment described: about 20 received Ad26.COV2.S at low or high dose, single or two shots; several received placebo; per-sample allocation not given. At day 63 after the first vaccine or placebo injection, samples were drawn. Overall study findings and caveats: Individuals receiving vaccine had higher spike-specific TCR breadth than placebo recipients did.

The repertoire was sequenced with immunoSEQ multiplex PCR; TCRdb's copy has only in-frame clones and lacks some. The sample consists of 400,000 to 450,000 clones, 75% to 95% of them appearing once. As regards this clone: Its antigen is not known.

The chain uses TRBV14 and TRBJ2-1, with TRBD2 identical over 10 bases. The sequenced sample was peripheral blood, obtained in a trial of Ad26.COV2.S vaccine versus placebo. The sequence was collected from a person aged 18 to 59 who received the Ad26.COV2.S COVID-19 vaccine or a placebo. The CDR3 DNA is TGTGCCAGCAGCCAAGAGGCAGGAGTAGCGGGAGGAAATGAGCAGTTCTTC. Protein: CASSQEAGVAGGNEQFF.